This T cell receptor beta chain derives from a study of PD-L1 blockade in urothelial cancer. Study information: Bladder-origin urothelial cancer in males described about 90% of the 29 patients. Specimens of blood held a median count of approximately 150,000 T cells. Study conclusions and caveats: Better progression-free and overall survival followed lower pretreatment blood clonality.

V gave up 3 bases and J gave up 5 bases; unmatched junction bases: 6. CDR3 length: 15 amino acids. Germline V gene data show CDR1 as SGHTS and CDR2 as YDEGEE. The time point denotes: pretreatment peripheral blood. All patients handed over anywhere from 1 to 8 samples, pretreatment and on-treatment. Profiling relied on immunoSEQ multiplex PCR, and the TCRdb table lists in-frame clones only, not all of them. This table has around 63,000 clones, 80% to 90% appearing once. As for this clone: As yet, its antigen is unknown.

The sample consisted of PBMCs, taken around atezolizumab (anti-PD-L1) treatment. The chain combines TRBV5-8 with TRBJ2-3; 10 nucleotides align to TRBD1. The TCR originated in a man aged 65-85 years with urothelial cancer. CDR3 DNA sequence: TGTGCCAGCAGCTCTGGACAGGGGGGTGTAGATACGCAGTATTTT. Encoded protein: CASSSGQGGVDTQYF.